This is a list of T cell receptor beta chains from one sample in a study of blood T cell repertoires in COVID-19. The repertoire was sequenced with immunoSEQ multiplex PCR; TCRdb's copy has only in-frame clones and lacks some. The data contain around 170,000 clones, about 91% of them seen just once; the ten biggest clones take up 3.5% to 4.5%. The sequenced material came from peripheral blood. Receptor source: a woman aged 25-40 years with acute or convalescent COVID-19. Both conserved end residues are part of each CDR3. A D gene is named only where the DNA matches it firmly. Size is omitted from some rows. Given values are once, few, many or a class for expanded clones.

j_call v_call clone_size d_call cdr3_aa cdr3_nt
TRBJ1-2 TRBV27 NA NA CASSNAGAERYGYTF TGTGCCAGCAGTAACGCAGGGGCGGAGCGCTATGGCTACACCTTC
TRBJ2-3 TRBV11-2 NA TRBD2 CASRSGRPLQYF TGTGCCAGCAGAAGCGGGAGGCCACTGCAGTATTTT
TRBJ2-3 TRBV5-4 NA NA CASMVDTGTDTQYF TGTGCCAGCATGGTGGACACCGGCACAGATACGCAGTATTTT
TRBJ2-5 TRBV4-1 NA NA CASSLSASRREETQYF TGCGCCAGCAGCCTAAGCGCTAGCCGGAGGGAAGAGACCCAGTACTTC
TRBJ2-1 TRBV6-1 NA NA CASSETAGWDEQFF TGTGCCAGCAGTGAAACGGCGGGATGGGATGAGCAGTTCTTC
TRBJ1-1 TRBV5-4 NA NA CASSPIAGRTEAFF TGTGCCAGCAGCCCAATCGCAGGGCGGACTGAAGCTTTCTTT
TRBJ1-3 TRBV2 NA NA CASSAQPGGGNTIYF TGTGCCAGCAGCGCTCAACCGGGGGGAGGAAACACCATATATTTT
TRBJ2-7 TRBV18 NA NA CASSPVGPYEQYF TGTGCCAGCTCACCTGTCGGTCCCTACGAGCAATACTTC
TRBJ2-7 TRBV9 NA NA CASSAYMTGPRQYF TGTGCCAGCAGCGCATATATGACAGGCCCGAGGCAGTACTTC
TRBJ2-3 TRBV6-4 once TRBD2 CASMGLADSTDTQYF TGTGCCAGCATGGGACTAGCGGATAGCACAGATACGCAGTATTTT
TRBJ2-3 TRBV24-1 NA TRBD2 CATSDLGSGRADTQYF TGTGCCACCAGTGATTTGGGTAGCGGGAGGGCTGATACGCAGTATTTT
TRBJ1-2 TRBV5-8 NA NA CASSLLAGGYTF TGTGCCAGCAGCTTGTTGGCGGGTGGCTACACCTTC
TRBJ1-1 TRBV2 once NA CASSDPTVRAFF TGTGCCAGCAGTGATCCGACAGTGCGAGCTTTCTTT
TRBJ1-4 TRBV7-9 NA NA CASSLAAGSKEKLFF TGTGCCAGCAGCTTAGCAGCGGGATCCAAGGAAAAACTGTTTTTT
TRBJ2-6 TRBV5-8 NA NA CASSFSPSGANVLTF TGTGCCAGCAGTTTTAGTCCCTCTGGGGCCAACGTCCTGACTTTC
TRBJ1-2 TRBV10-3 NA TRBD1 CAIRSSGTGGYGYTF TGTGCCATCAGAAGCAGCGGGACAGGGGGCTATGGCTACACCTTC
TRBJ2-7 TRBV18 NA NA CASSPPGLYEQYF TGTGCCAGCTCACCACCGGGGCTTTACGAGCAGTACTTC
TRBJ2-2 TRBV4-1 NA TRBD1 CASSLAGGNTGELFF TGCGCCAGCAGCCTCGCAGGGGGGAACACCGGGGAGCTGTTTTTT
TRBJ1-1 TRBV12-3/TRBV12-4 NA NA CASSPRQYYEAFF TGTGCCAGCAGTCCCCGCCAGTACTATGAAGCTTTCTTT
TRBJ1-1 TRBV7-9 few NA CASSSTGNTEAFF TGTGCCAGCAGCTCGACAGGGAACACTGAAGCTTTCTTT
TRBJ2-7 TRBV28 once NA CASRTGTFYEQYF TGTGCCAGCAGAACCGGGACATTCTACGAGCAGTACTTC
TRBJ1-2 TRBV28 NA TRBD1 CASSLGQGGPYGYTF TGTGCCAGCAGTCTCGGACAGGGGGGGCCCTATGGCTACACCTTC
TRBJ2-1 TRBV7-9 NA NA CANNTINGEEQFF TGTGCCAATAACACCATTAACGGGGAGGAGCAGTTCTTC
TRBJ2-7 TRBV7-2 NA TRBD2 CASSPAGTSAYEQYF TGTGCCAGCAGCCCCGCCGGGACTAGCGCCTACGAGCAGTACTTC
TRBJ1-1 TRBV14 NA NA CASRPDIKEAFF TGTGCCAGCAGGCCGGACATCAAGGAAGCTTTCTTT
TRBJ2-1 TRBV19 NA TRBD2 CASSIKGGDNEQFF TGTGCCAGTAGTATTAAGGGAGGGGACAATGAGCAGTTCTTC
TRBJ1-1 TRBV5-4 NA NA CASSPSREGEAFF TGTGCCAGCAGCCCCTCGCGGGAGGGTGAAGCTTTCTTT
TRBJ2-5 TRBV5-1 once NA CASSVGTSQETQYF TGCGCCAGCAGCGTCGGTACCTCACAAGAGACCCAGTACTTC
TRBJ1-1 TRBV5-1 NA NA CASSFSNTEAFF TGCGCCAGCAGCTTCTCGAACACTGAAGCTTTCTTT
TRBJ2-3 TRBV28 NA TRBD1 CASKKDRDPHRTF TGTGCCAGCAAAAAGGACAGGGATCCCCACCGAACTTTT
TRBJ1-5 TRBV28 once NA CASSFLQGNQPQHF TGTGCCAGCAGTTTCCTTCAGGGGAATCAGCCCCAGCATTTT
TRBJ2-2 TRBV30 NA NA CAFGAYGELFF TGTGCCTTTGGGGCCTACGGGGAGCTGTTTTTT
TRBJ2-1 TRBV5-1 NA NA CASSLETFYNEQFF TGCGCCAGCAGCTTGGAGACTTTCTACAATGAGCAGTTCTTC
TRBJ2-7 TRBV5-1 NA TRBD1 CASMEQGNYEQYF TGCGCCAGCATGGAACAGGGGAATTACGAGCAGTACTTC
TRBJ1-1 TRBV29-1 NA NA CSVYLTGWSTEAFF TGCAGCGTTTATTTGACAGGCTGGAGCACTGAAGCTTTCTTT
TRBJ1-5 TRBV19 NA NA CASSIMDKDQPQHF TGTGCCAGTAGTATCATGGACAAAGATCAGCCCCAGCATTTT
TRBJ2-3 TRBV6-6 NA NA CASSYRLSTDTQYF TGTGCCAGCAGTTACAGACTGAGCACAGATACGCAGTATTTT
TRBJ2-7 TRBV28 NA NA CASSLPAEEEQYF TGTGCCAGCAGTTTGCCCGCCGAAGAGGAGCAGTACTTC
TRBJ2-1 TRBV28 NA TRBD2 CASSPGLAGTPYNEQFF TGTGCCAGCAGTCCCGGACTAGCGGGAACCCCCTACAATGAGCAGTTCTTC
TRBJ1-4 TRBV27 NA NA CASSFRPQRGEKLFF TGTGCCAGCAGTTTCCGACCCCAACGAGGTGAAAAACTGTTTTTT
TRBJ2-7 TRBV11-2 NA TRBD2 CASSTYQGTSSSYEQYF TGTGCCAGCAGCACATACCAGGGGACTAGTAGCTCCTACGAGCAGTACTTC
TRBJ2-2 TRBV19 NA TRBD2 CASRNSGIAGELFF TGTGCCAGTAGGAATAGCGGGATCGCCGGGGAGCTGTTTTTT
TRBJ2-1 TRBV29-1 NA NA CRAGTYNEQFF TGCAGAGCGGGTACCTACAATGAGCAGTTCTTC
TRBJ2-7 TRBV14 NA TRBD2 CASSPPGGGLHEQYF TGTGCCAGCAGCCCACCGGGAGGGGGTCTCCACGAGCAGTACTTC
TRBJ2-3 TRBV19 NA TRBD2 CASSLIAGVTDTQYF TGTGCCAGTAGTTTAATCGCGGGGGTCACAGATACGCAGTATTTT
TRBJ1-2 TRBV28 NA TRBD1 CASKNRGYNYGYTF TGTGCCAGCAAAAACAGGGGATACAACTATGGCTACACCTTC
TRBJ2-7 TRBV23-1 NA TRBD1 CARDRDRRTYEQYF TGCGCCAGGGACCGGGACAGGCGGACCTACGAGCAGTACTTC
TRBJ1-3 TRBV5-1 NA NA CASSIQGNSGNTIYF TGCGCCAGCAGCATACAGGGAAACTCTGGAAACACCATATATTTT
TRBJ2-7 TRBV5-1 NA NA CASSENPQISYEQYF TGCGCCAGCAGCGAGAATCCGCAAATCTCCTACGAGCAGTACTTC
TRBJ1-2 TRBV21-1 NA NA CASSKSLADGYTF TGTGCCAGCAGCAAGAGCCTTGCGGATGGCTACACCTTC
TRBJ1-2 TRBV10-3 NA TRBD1 CAISEQGADYGYTF TGTGCCATCAGTGAGCAGGGGGCGGACTATGGCTACACCTTC
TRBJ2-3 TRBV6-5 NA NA CASCPSVTDTQYF TGTGCCAGCTGCCCATCGGTCACAGATACGCAGTATTTT
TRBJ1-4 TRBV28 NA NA CASTTATNEKLFF TGTGCCAGCACTACCGCAACTAATGAAAAACTGTTTTTT